The rows below give T cell receptor beta chains drawn from one sample of a study of T cell responses to AZD1222 COVID-19 vaccine. Sequenced by immunoSEQ multiplex PCR; TCRdb stores in-frame clones only, minus some. The profile shows 90,000 to 150,000 clones, around 87% of them singletons. The source was peripheral blood, collected on day 0 of AZD1222 vaccination. The origin of the receptors is an adult in good health. The CDR3 runs from the conserved cysteine through the conserved F or W. D genes are given only for firm matches. The size field is filled for only some rows; it gives once, few, many or a size class.

clone_size j_call d_call v_call cdr3_aa cdr3_nt
NA TRBJ2-1 NA TRBV9 CASSVASSSNEQFF TGTGCCAGCAGCGTAGCCAGTAGTTCGAATGAGCAGTTCTTC
NA TRBJ1-2 NA TRBV6-2/TRBV6-3 CASSPGGTKDYGYTF TGTGCCAGCAGCCCCGGGGGGACAAAGGACTATGGCTACACCTTC
NA TRBJ1-1 NA TRBV6-5 CASSSSLQVLNTEAFF TGTGCCAGCAGTTCCTCCCTTCAGGTACTGAACACTGAAGCTTTCTTT
NA TRBJ2-7 TRBD1 TRBV5-6 CASSPTGGAYEQYF TGTGCCAGCAGCCCCACAGGGGGCGCCTACGAGCAGTACTTC
NA TRBJ2-1 TRBD2 TRBV4-1 CASSQDRDSGGADNEQFF TGCGCCAGCAGCCAAGATCGAGATAGCGGGGGGGCTGATAATGAGCAGTTCTTC
NA TRBJ1-5 NA TRBV6-5 CASSLYGGQQPQHF TGTGCCAGCAGTCTCTATGGCGGACAACAGCCCCAGCATTTT
NA TRBJ2-5 NA TRBV6-5 CASSFGETQYF TGTGCCAGCAGCTTCGGGGAGACCCAGTACTTC
NA TRBJ1-3 NA TRBV6-5 CASSYSRGSSGNTIYF TGTGCCAGCAGTTACTCGAGGGGTTCCTCTGGAAACACCATATATTTT
NA TRBJ2-1 TRBD2 TRBV27 CASSGLAGGLNEQFF TGTGCCAGCAGTGGACTAGCGGGGGGGCTAAATGAGCAGTTCTTC
NA TRBJ1-5 TRBD1 TRBV18 CASSPGTGVNQPQHF TGTGCCAGCTCACCAGGGACAGGGGTAAATCAGCCCCAGCATTTT
once TRBJ2-1 NA TRBV7-9 CASSLALLPYNEQFF TGTGCCAGCAGCTTAGCGCTGTTGCCCTACAATGAGCAGTTCTTC
NA TRBJ2-5 NA TRBV18 CASSPYQETQYF TGTGCCAGCTCACCGTACCAAGAGACCCAGTACTTC
NA TRBJ2-5 NA TRBV3-1/TRBV3-2 CASSQKWGGGETQYF TGTGCCAGCAGCCAAAAGTGGGGGGGCGGCGAGACCCAGTACTTC
NA TRBJ1-2 NA TRBV4-1 CASSQDLGNLMISNYGYTF TGCGCCAGCAGCCAAGATCTCGGGAATTTAATGATATCTAACTATGGCTACACCTTC
NA TRBJ1-3 NA TRBV4-1 CASSQGAAWYSGNTIYF TGCGCCAGCAGCCAAGGGGCAGCCTGGTACTCTGGAAACACCATATATTTT
NA TRBJ2-7 NA TRBV15 CATSRDRDTLYEQYF TGTGCCACCAGCAGAGACCGGGACACCTTATACGAGCAGTACTTC
NA TRBJ1-2 TRBD1 TRBV5-1 CASSLGQAGKSYGYTF TGCGCCAGCAGCTTAGGACAGGCGGGCAAGTCCTATGGCTACACCTTC
NA TRBJ2-5 NA TRBV7-3 CASSSGQQETQYF TGTGCCAGCAGCTCCGGACAGCAAGAGACCCAGTACTTC
NA TRBJ2-7 NA TRBV15 CATSTLQGGSRGEQYF TGTGCCACCAGTACCCTACAGGGAGGATCAAGGGGCGAGCAGTACTTC
NA TRBJ1-1 NA TRBV6-1 CASSEVRIGRTEAFF TGTGCCAGCAGCGAAGTTCGGATCGGAAGGACTGAAGCTTTCTTT
NA TRBJ1-1 NA TRBV12-3/TRBV12-4 CASRPLSPPEAFF TGTGCCAGCAGACCCCTTAGCCCCCCTGAAGCTTTCTTT
NA TRBJ2-3 NA TRBV14 CASSQPRPGASTDTQYF TGTGCCAGCAGCCAACCTCGACCTGGGGCTAGCACAGATACGCAGTATTTT
NA TRBJ1-2 NA TRBV10-3 CAISESTSGGYTF TGTGCCATCAGTGAGTCAACGTCAGGCGGCTACACCTTC
NA TRBJ2-1 NA TRBV9 CASSATGRYEQFF TGTGCCAGCAGCGCAACAGGGAGATATGAGCAGTTCTTC
NA TRBJ1-5 TRBD1 TRBV18 CASSPTGGGQPQHF TGTGCCAGCTCACCGACAGGGGGCGGTCAGCCCCAGCATTTT
NA TRBJ1-2 NA TRBV12-3/TRBV12-4 CASSLGGEGYTF TGTGCCAGCAGTTTAGGGGGGGAGGGCTACACCTTC
NA TRBJ1-2 NA TRBV10-3 CAIRDDRKNYGYTF TGTGCCATCAGAGACGACAGAAAGAACTATGGCTACACCTTC
NA TRBJ1-2 NA TRBV27 CASSGSPSPAAGYTF TGTGCCAGCAGTGGGTCCCCTTCCCCGGCTGCTGGCTACACCTTC
few TRBJ1-3 NA TRBV5-1 CASSLGYRASGNTIYF TGCGCCAGCAGCTTGGGGTACAGGGCTTCTGGAAACACCATATATTTT
once TRBJ2-4 NA TRBV18 CASSPGAGPLKNIQYF TGTGCCAGCTCACCCGGCGCGGGGCCCCTTAAAAACATTCAGTACTTC
NA TRBJ2-5 TRBD1 TRBV7-8 CASSPGQGRETQYF TGTGCCAGCAGCCCGGGACAGGGGCGCGAGACCCAGTACTTC
NA TRBJ1-1 NA TRBV7-3 CASSLGGQTEAFF TGTGCCAGCAGCTTAGGGGGGCAAACTGAAGCTTTCTTT
NA TRBJ1-1 TRBD1 TRBV9 CASSVEDRATEAFF TGTGCCAGCAGCGTAGAGGACAGGGCGACTGAAGCTTTCTTT
once TRBJ2-5 NA TRBV9 CASSAGIEETQYF TGTGCCAGCAGCGCCGGGATAGAAGAGACCCAGTACTTC
once TRBJ1-1 NA TRBV11-2 CASSYYRENTEAFF TGTGCCAGCAGCTACTACAGGGAGAACACTGAAGCTTTCTTT
once TRBJ2-1 NA TRBV29-1 CSVEVAELYNEQFF TGCAGCGTTGAAGTAGCGGAGTTGTACAATGAGCAGTTCTTC
NA TRBJ2-5 TRBD2 TRBV5-1 CASSPSGGRKTQYF TGCGCCAGCAGCCCTAGCGGAGGGCGGAAGACCCAGTACTTC
NA TRBJ2-1 NA TRBV27 CASLTGSQRNEQFF TGTGCCAGCCTAACAGGGAGTCAGCGCAATGAGCAGTTCTTC
NA TRBJ2-7 NA TRBV15 CATSRAVGTYEQYF TGTGCCACCAGCAGAGCAGTGGGGACCTACGAGCAGTACTTC
NA TRBJ2-7 NA TRBV5-5 CASSQGGSYEQYF TGTGCCAGCAGCCAGGGGGGAAGCTACGAGCAGTACTTC
NA TRBJ1-6 TRBD1 TRBV9 CASSVAPGQNSPLHF TGTGCCAGCAGCGTAGCGCCGGGACAGAATTCACCCCTCCACTTT
NA TRBJ2-2 TRBD2 TRBV4-2 CASSPLAGGPTGELFF TGTGCCAGCAGCCCACTAGCGGGGGGGCCCACCGGGGAGCTGTTTTTT
NA TRBJ1-5 NA TRBV19 CASSIGGNQPQHF TGTGCCAGTAGTATAGGGGGCAATCAGCCCCAGCATTTT
NA TRBJ2-7 TRBD1 TRBV19 CASSSGDRVYEQYF TGTGCCAGTAGTTCAGGGGACAGGGTCTACGAGCAGTACTTC
NA TRBJ1-2 TRBD1 TRBV3-1/TRBV3-2 CASSQARTGPDYGYTF TGTGCCAGCAGCCAAGCCCGGACAGGGCCCGACTATGGCTACACCTTC
NA TRBJ1-2 TRBD1 TRBV5-8 CASSLVTGFQNYGYTF TGTGCCAGCAGCTTGGTGACAGGGTTTCAAAACTATGGCTACACCTTC
NA TRBJ2-3 TRBD2 TRBV15 CATSRAGGNTDTQYF TGTGCCACCAGCAGAGCGGGGGGGAACACAGATACGCAGTATTTT
NA TRBJ1-3 NA TRBV5-1 CASSAEASGNTIYF TGCGCCAGCAGCGCGGAGGCCTCTGGAAACACCATATATTTT
NA TRBJ1-2 NA TRBV5-5 CASSRREANYGYTF TGTGCCAGCAGCAGAAGAGAAGCTAACTATGGCTACACCTTC
NA TRBJ1-1 NA TRBV2 CASSYIGGNTEAFF TGTGCCAGCAGTTACATAGGGGGGAACACTGAAGCTTTCTTT
NA TRBJ1-4 TRBD1 TRBV9 CASSVRQGAPPEKLFF TGTGCCAGCAGCGTGAGACAGGGCGCGCCACCAGAAAAACTGTTTTTT
NA TRBJ1-1 TRBD1 TRBV7-8 CASSGPFTGEWYTEAFF TGTGCCAGCAGTGGGCCCTTTACAGGGGAGTGGTACACTGAAGCTTTCTTT
NA TRBJ1-5 NA TRBV12-5 CASGSHEGGISNQPQHF TGTGCTAGTGGTTCCCATGAGGGGGGAATCAGCAATCAGCCCCAGCATTTT
once TRBJ2-5 NA TRBV5-1 CASNRAGWETQYF TGCGCCAGCAACCGGGCAGGGTGGGAGACCCAGTACTTC
NA TRBJ1-2 TRBD1 TRBV4-1 CASNQGGQGDYGYTF TGCGCCAGCAACCAAGGGGGACAGGGTGATTATGGCTACACCTTC
NA TRBJ2-4 TRBD1 TRBV13 CASSRGQDRIQYF TGTGCCAGCAGCCGAGGACAGGACAGAATTCAGTACTTC
NA TRBJ2-6 TRBD1 TRBV5-8 CASSTGTGVLAGANVLTF TGTGCCAGCAGCACCGGGACAGGGGTTTTAGCTGGGGCCAACGTCCTGACTTTC
NA TRBJ1-3 TRBD1 TRBV6-5 CASSFTQGAAGNTIYF TGTGCCAGCAGTTTTACACAGGGGGCTGCTGGAAACACCATATATTTT
NA TRBJ2-2 TRBD2 TRBV4-3 CASSRRAGGPTGELFF TGCGCCAGCAGCCGGAGAGCGGGGGGTCCTACCGGGGAGCTGTTTTTT